This T cell receptor beta chain was sequenced for a study of T cell repertoires in cytomegalovirus infection. Across the study: Through public TCR beta signatures, both CMV infection and matching HLA type were indicated.

One entry per CDR3 protein results from TCRdb running MiXCR on the reads. The repertoire consists of some 150,000 distinct CDR3 sequences, with about a quarter occurring once and the leading ten covering approximately 11%. Germline assignment: CDR1 SGHRS and CDR2 YFSETQ. V gave up 4 bases and J gave up 8 bases, with 18 bases separating them. The CDR3 sequence is 15 residues long. About this clonotype itself: Its antigen is as yet unknown.

Overall study findings and caveats: CMV-specific TCR beta clonotypes restricted by HLA-C were the ones dominating the ex vivo response.

This clonotype originated in a human donor in good health (CMV status not recorded). Some clones in this sample may be carry-over from other donors' samples. The chain uses TRBV5-1 and TRBJ1-4, with D hard to call. The sample comprised PBMCs. The CDR3 here is CASSRASGNNEKLFF. The CDR3 DNA reads as TGCGCCAGCAGCCGGGCCTCCGGGAACAACGAAAAACTGTTTTTT.